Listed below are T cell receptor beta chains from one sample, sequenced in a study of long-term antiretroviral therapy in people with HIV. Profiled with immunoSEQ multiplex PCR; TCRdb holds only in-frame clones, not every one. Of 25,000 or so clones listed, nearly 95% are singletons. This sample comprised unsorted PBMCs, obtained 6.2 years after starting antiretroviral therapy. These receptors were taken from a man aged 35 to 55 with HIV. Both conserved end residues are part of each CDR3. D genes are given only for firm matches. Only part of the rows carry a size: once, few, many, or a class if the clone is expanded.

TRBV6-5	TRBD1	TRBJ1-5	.	TGTGCCAGCAGTTACAGGGGGCTTGGGGATCAGCCCCAGCATTTT	CASSYRGLGDQPQHF
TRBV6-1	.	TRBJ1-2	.	TGTGCCAGCAGTGAAGGGCGCCAGATCTATGGCTACACCTTC	CASSEGRQIYGYTF
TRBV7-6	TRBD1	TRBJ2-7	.	TGTGCCAGCAGCCGGGGACAGGGAAGCTCCTACGAGCAGTACTTC	CASSRGQGSSYEQYF
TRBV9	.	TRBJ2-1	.	TGTGCCAGCAGCTCCCAAGGTAGCGGATACAATGAGCAGTTCTTC	CASSSQGSGYNEQFF
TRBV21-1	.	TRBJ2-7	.	TGTGCCAGCAGCAAAACAGGAGACGGGAGGGGTAAGCAGTACTTC	CASSKTGDGRGKQYF
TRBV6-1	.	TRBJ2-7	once	TGTGCCAGCAGTGAAGAAGACGGGGGGCGCTACGAGCAGTACTTC	CASSEEDGGRYEQYF
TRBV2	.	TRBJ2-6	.	TGTGCCAGCAGTGAAGCCTCTGGGGCCAACGTCCTGACTTTC	CASSEASGANVLTF
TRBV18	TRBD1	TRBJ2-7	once	TGTGCCAGCTCACCACCAACGTCAGGGGGCGAGCAGTACTTC	CASSPPTSGGEQYF
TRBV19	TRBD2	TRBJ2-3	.	TGTGCCAGTAGTATTGCTAGCGGGAGTTCATTCGATACGCAGTATTTT	CASSIASGSSFDTQYF
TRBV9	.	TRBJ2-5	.	TGTGCCAGCAGCGTAGGCAGGTTCAGACGGGAGACCCAGTACTTC	CASSVGRFRRETQYF
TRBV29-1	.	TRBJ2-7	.	TGCAGCGCCGAAGGTCCTGCTAGTGGCGAGCAGTACTTC	CSAEGPASGEQYF
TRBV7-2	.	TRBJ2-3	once	TGTGCCAGCAGCTGGACTCTTACTAGCACAGATACGCAGTATTTT	CASSWTLTSTDTQYF
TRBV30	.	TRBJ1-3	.	TGTGCCTGGAGGGGCTCGGCTGGAAACACCATATATTTT	CAWRGSAGNTIYF
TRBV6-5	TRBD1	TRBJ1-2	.	TGTGCCAGCAGTTACCTTCCGACAGGGGAAGTTGATGGCTACACCTTC	CASSYLPTGEVDGYTF
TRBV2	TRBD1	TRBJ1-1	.	TGTGCCAGCAGTGAAACAGGGGGCGCTGAAGCTTTCTTT	CASSETGGAEAFF
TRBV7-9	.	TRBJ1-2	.	TGTGCCAGCAGCCGGGACGGCAGTTATGGCTACACCTTC	CASSRDGSYGYTF
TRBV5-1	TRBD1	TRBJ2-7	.	TGCGCCAGCAGCACCACAGGGGGTCCCTACGAGCAGTACTTC	CASSTTGGPYEQYF
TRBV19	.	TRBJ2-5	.	TGTGCCAGTAGTATGATTGGAGAGACCCAGTACTTC	CASSMIGETQYF
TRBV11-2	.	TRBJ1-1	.	TGTGCCAGCAGCTTAGACGCCGGGGCAAACACTGAAGCTTTCTTT	CASSLDAGANTEAFF
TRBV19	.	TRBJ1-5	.	TGTGCCAGTAGTACCCCATACCCCCGGCATCTTAGCAATCAGCCCCAGCATTTT	CASSTPYPRHLSNQPQHF
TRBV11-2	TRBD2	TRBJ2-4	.	TGTGCCAGCAGCTTAGACCCCGGACTAGGGAACATTCAGTACTTC	CASSLDPGLGNIQYF
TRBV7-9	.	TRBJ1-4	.	TGTGCCAGCAGCACGATAAGCTGGGCAACTAATGAAAAACTGTTTTTT	CASSTISWATNEKLFF
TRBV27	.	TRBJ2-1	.	TGTGCCAGCAGCCCGGGACTGACCTACAATGAGCAGTTCTTC	CASSPGLTYNEQFF
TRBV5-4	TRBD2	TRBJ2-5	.	TGTGCCAGCAGCTTAGGGGGACTAGCGGGGTTCCAAGAGACCCAGTACTTC	CASSLGGLAGFQETQYF